Listed below are T cell receptor beta chains from one sample, sequenced in a study of cytomegalovirus exposure and HLA in healthy donors. Profiling relied on immunoSEQ multiplex PCR, and the TCRdb table lists in-frame clones only, not all of them. Among tens of thousands of clones listed, roughly three quarters were seen once. The material sequenced was PBMCs. The source is a male donor in good health and CMV-seronegative. CDR3s include the opening cysteine and the closing phenylalanine or tryptophan. Fields, in order: D gene, J gene, V gene, clone size, CDR3 protein, CDR3 DNA. A D gene is named only where the DNA matches it firmly. Expanded clones get a size class; other rows say once, few or many, or leave the size out.

NA | TRBJ1-2 | TRBV6-5 | NA | CASSAGTYGYTF | TGTGCCAGCAGTGCAGGAACCTATGGCTACACCTTC
TRBD1 | TRBJ1-3 | TRBV27 | NA | CASSLGGPLSTIYF | TGTGCCAGCAGTCTAGGGGGCCCACTTAGCACCATATATTTT
NA | TRBJ1-1 | TRBV18 | once | CASSPYPAGALNTEAFF | TGTGCCAGCTCACCATATCCGGCAGGGGCCCTGAACACTGAAGCTTTCTTT
NA | TRBJ2-1 | TRBV9 | NA | CASSVAPLSGSYNEQFF | TGTGCCAGCAGCGTAGCCCCCCTTAGTGGCTCCTACAATGAGCAGTTCTTC
TRBD2 | TRBJ2-2 | TRBV27 | NA | CASSLSWAGDTGELFF | TGTGCCAGCAGTTTATCGTGGGCGGGGGACACCGGGGAGCTGTTTTTT
NA | TRBJ1-1 | TRBV10-3 | NA | CAISESAGRDEAFF | TGTGCCATCAGTGAGTCGGCGGGAAGGGATGAAGCTTTCTTT
NA | TRBJ2-7 | TRBV5-4 | NA | CASSFPPRRGFYEQYF | TGTGCCAGCAGCTTTCCCCCTCGAAGGGGATTCTACGAGCAGTACTTC
NA | TRBJ2-1 | TRBV21-1 | few | CASIQGRQFF | TGTGCCAGCATACAGGGGCGGCAGTTCTTC
TRBD1 | TRBJ2-2 | TRBV7-9 | NA | CASSNSYGQGEAFTGELFF | TGTGCCAGCAGTAATTCGTACGGACAGGGAGAGGCTTTCACCGGGGAGCTGTTTTTT
NA | TRBJ2-5 | TRBV21-1 | NA | CASSKSGRGKSMETQYF | TGTGCCAGCAGCAAATCGGGCAGGGGCAAAAGTATGGAGACCCAGTACTTC
NA | TRBJ2-1 | TRBV5-4 | NA | CASSLDNCNEQFF | TGTGCCAGCAGCCTCGACAATTGCAATGAGCAGTTCTTC
NA | TRBJ2-6 | TRBV7-9 | NA | CASSSPGTAGSGANGLTF | TGTGCCAGCAGTTCCCCCGGGACTGCCGGCTCTGGGGCCAACGGCCTGACTTTC
NA | TRBJ1-5 | TRBV28 | NA | CASSFNLGAHQPQHF | TGTGCCAGCAGTTTTAATTTAGGGGCGCATCAGCCCCAGCATTTT
TRBD1 | TRBJ1-2 | TRBV29-1 | NA | CSVTLTGQGAGGYTF | TGCAGCGTTACCCTAACTGGACAGGGGGCAGGTGGCTACACCTTC
TRBD2 | TRBJ2-3 | TRBV27 | once | CASSLGLAASTDTQYF | TGTGCCAGCAGTTTGGGACTAGCGGCTAGCACAGATACACAGTATTTT
NA | TRBJ2-6 | TRBV21-1 | NA | CATVPGGGPGANVLTF | TGTGCCACAGTACCCGGGGGGGGGCCTGGGGCCAACGTCCTGACTTTC
TRBD1 | TRBJ1-1 | TRBV7-9 | NA | CSSSLAGGDRGTEAFF | TGTTCCAGCAGCTTAGCAGGGGGGGACAGGGGGACTGAAGCTTTCTTT
NA | TRBJ1-1 | TRBV6-5 | NA | CASWERGSSEAFF | TGTGCCAGCTGGGAAAGGGGTAGCAGTGAAGCTTTCTTT
NA | TRBJ1-2 | TRBV4-2 | few | CASSLEGGYTF | TGTGCCAGCAGCCTCGAGGGTGGCTACACCTTC
NA | TRBJ2-7 | TRBV5-1 | NA | CASSGGVRRSYEQYF | TGCGCCAGCAGCGGCGGAGTGCGCCGCTCCTACGAGCAGTACTTC
TRBD1 | TRBJ1-1 | TRBV10-1 | NA | CASRGDSLNTEAFF | TGCGCCAGCAGGGGGGACAGTCTGAACACTGAAGCTTTCTTT
TRBD1 | TRBJ1-2 | TRBV5-1 | NA | CASSLTGDDREVRYGYTF | TGCGCCAGCAGCTTGACGGGCGATGACAGGGAGGTTCGCTATGGCTACACCTTC
NA | TRBJ1-2 | TRBV5-6 | NA | CASSLPGSITYGYTF | TGTGCCAGCAGCTTGCCCGGGTCGATTACCTATGGCTACACCTTC
TRBD1 | TRBJ1-1 | TRBV5-1 | NA | CASRLTGDTEAFF | TGCGCCAGCAGATTGACAGGGGATACTGAAGCTTTCTTT
NA | TRBJ1-1 | TRBV6-1 | NA | CASSLGQTNTEAFF | TGTGCCAGCAGCCTAGGACAGACGAACACTGAAGCTTTCTTT
NA | TRBJ1-1 | TRBV27 | NA | CASSLLTGSSMNTEAFF | TGTGCCAGCAGTTTGTTAACCGGGAGCTCGATGAACACTGAAGCTTTCTTT
NA | TRBJ1-1 | TRBV11-2 | NA | CASSLERVGTEAFF | TGTGCCAGCAGCTTAGAGAGGGTTGGCACTGAAGCTTTCTTT
NA | TRBJ2-5 | TRBV5-1 | NA | CASSFAQGMEETQYF | TGCGCCAGCAGCTTCGCCCAGGGGATGGAGGAGACCCAGTACTTC
NA | TRBJ1-1 | TRBV7-2 | NA | CASSLRGANTEAFF | TGTGCCAGCAGCTTACGGGGGGCGAACACTGAAGCTTTCTTT